The text below deals with one TCR beta chain. The CDR3 end is not reached by the read, which stops 3 residues before it; the germline J gene fills it in. This entry belongs to a study of T cells in women clearing cervical HPV infection. This CDR3 is built from 14 residues. The V and J ends lost 5 bases and 1 base respectively, with 11 bases between them. Germline CDR1 LNHDA, CDR2 SQIVND (reference sequence). Some clones are missing from TCRdb's copy, which holds only in-frame ones; the method was immunoSEQ multiplex PCR. The sample shows under 50,000 clones, and about 0.94% sits with its ten largest clones.

The TCR sequence derives from a woman between 18 and 69 years old with a cervical HPV16 infection that either progressed to CIN3+ or cleared (not recorded which). Specimen: blood buffy coat. J is TRBJ1-1 and V is TRBV19; tentative D call: TRBD1 (5 bases). The CDR3 DNA, read in part, is TGTGCCAGTAGTGCGCCGGGGGGGAACACTGAA. Translated, it gives CASSAPGGNTE. The whole CDR3 region reads CASSAPGGNTEAFF.